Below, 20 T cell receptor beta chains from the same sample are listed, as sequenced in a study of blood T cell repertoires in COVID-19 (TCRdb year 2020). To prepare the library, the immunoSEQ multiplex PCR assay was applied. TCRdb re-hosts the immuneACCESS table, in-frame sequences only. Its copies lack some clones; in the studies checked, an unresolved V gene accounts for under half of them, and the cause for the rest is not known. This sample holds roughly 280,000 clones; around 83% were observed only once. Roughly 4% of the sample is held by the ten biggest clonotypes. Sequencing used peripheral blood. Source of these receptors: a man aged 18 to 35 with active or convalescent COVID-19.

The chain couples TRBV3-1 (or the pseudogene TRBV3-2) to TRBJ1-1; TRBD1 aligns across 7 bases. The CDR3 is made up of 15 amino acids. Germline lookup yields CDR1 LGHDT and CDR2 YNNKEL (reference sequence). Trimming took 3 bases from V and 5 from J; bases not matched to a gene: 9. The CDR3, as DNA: TGTGCCAGCAGCCAGTGCCCCGAGACAGGGACTGAAGCTTTCTTT. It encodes CASSQCPETGTEAFF.

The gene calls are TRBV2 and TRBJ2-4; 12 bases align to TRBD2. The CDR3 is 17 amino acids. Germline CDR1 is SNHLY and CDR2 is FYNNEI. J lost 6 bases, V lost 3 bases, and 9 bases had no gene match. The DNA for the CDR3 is TGTGCCAGCAGTGATTGGGCGACTAGCGGGAGAGGAAACATTCAGTACTTC. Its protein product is CASSDWATSGRGNIQYF. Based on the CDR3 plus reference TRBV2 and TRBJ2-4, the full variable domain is EPEVTQTPSHQVTQMGQEVILRCVPISNHLYFYWYRQILGQKVEFLVSFYNNEISEKSEIFDDQFSVERPDGSNFTLKIRSTKLEDSAMYFCASSDWATSGRGNIQYFGAGTRLSVL.

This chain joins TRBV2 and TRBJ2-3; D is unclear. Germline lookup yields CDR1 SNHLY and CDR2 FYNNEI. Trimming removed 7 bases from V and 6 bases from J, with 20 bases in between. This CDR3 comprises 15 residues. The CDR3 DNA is TGTGCCAGCAAAGTCGCCAGGCAAAGTGCCGATACGCAGTATTTT. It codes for CASKVARQSADTQYF.

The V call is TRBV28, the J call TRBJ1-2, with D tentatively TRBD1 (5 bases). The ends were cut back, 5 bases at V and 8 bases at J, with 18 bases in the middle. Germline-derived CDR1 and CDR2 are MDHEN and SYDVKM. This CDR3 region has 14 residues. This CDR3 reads CASSPSMRQWGYTF. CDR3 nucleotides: TGTGCCAGCAGTCCCTCGATGCGACAGTGGGGCTACACCTTC.

The CDR3 DNA follows: TGCGCCAGCAGCGTAGGTTCAGGGGAGGGGGTCTACGGTGAAAAACTGTTTTTT. It is translated as CASSVGSGEGVYGEKLFF. The chain uses TRBV5-1 and TRBJ1-4, with D possibly being TRBD1 (6 bases). V was cut by 4 bases and J by 7 bases, with 26 bases left in between. CDR3 length: 18 residues. Germline assignment: CDR1 SGHRS and CDR2 YFSETQ.

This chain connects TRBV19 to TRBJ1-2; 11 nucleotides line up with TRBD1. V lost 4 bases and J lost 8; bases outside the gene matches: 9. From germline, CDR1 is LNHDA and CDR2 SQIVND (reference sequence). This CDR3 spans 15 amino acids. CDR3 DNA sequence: TGTGCCAGTAGTACCGGGACAGGGGGGCTTCGAGGCTACACCTTC. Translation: CASSTGTGGLRGYTF.

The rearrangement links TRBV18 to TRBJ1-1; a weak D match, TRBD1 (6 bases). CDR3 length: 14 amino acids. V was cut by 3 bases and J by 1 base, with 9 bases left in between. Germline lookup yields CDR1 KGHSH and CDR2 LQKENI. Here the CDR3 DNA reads TGTGCCAGCTCACCTATACAGGGGAACACTGAAGCTTTCTTT. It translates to CASSPIQGNTEAFF.

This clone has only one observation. CDR3 amino acids: CASSLIFSNYGYTF. CDR3 DNA sequence: TGTGCCAGCAGCTTAATATTTTCTAACTATGGCTACACCTTC. The chain is built from TRBV7-2 and TRBJ1-2, with unresolved D. Germline V gives CDR1 SGHTA, CDR2 FQGNSA. V lost 2 bases and J lost 0, with 7 bases in between. CDR3 size: 14 residues.

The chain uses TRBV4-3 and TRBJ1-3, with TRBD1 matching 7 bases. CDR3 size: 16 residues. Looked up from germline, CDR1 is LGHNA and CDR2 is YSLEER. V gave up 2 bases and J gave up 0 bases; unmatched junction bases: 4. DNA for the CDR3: TGCGCCAGCAGCCAACCCAGGGGGAACTCTGGAAACACCATATATTTT. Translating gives CASSQPRGNSGNTIYF.

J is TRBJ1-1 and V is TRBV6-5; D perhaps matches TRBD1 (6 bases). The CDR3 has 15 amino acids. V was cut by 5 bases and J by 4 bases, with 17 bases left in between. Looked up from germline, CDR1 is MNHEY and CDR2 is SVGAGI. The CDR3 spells CASSRMEGEGTEAFF. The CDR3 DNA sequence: TGTGCCAGCAGTCGGATGGAGGGGGAGGGCACTGAAGCTTTCTTT.

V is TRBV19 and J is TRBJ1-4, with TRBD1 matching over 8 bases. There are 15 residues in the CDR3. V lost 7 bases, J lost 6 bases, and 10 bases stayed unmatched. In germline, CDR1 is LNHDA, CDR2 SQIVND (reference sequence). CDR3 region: CASTPTGVGDEKLFF. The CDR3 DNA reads TGTGCCAGTACTCCGACAGGGGTCGGGGATGAAAAACTGTTTTTT.

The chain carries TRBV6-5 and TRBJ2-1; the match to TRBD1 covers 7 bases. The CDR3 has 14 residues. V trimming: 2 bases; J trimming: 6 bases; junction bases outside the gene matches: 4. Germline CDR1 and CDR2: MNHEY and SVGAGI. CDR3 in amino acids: CASSYDRGPNEQFF. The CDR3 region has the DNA TGTGCCAGCAGTTACGATAGGGGGCCCAATGAGCAGTTCTTC.

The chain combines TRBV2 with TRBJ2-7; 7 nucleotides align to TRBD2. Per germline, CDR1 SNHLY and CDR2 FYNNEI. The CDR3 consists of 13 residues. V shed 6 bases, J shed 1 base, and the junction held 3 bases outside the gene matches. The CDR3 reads CASRGEGSYEQYF. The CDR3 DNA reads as TGTGCCAGCAGGGGGGAGGGTTCCTACGAGCAGTACTTC.

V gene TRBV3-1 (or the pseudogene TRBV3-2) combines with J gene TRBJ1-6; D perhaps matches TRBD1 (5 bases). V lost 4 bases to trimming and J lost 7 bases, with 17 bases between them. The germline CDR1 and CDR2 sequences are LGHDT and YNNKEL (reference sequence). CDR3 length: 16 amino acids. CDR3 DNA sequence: TGTGCCAGCAGCCTTTCCCTAGGGGTCTCGAATTCACCCCTCCACTTT. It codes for CASSLSLGVSNSPLHF.

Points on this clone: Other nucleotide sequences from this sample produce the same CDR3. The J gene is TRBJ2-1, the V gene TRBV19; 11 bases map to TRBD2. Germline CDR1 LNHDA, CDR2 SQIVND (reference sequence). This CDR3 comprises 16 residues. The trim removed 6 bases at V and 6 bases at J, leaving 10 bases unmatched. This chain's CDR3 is CASSPRTSGRGNEQFF. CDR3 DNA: TGTGCCAGTAGCCCTCGTACTAGCGGGAGAGGCAATGAGCAGTTCTTC.

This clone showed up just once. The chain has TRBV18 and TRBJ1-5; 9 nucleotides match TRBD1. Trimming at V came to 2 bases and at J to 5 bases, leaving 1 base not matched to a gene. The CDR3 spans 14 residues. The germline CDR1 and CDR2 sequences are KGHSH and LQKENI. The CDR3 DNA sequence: TGTGCCAGCTCACCAAGGACAGGGGATCAGCCCCAGCATTTT. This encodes CASSPRTGDQPQHF.

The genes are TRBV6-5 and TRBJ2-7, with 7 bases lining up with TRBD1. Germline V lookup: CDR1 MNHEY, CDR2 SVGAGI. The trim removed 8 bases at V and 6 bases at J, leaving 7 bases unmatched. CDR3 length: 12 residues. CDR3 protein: CASEGDRAEQYF. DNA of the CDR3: TGTGCCAGCGAAGGAGACAGGGCCGAGCAGTACTTC.

The CDR3 sequence: CASSPGHPNYGYTF. The DNA of the CDR3 is TGTGCCAGCAGCCCTGGACACCCCAACTATGGCTACACCTTC. The chain recombines TRBV3-1 (or the pseudogene TRBV3-2) with TRBJ1-2, with TRBD1 as a possible D gene (5 bases). CDR3 length: 14 amino acids. The V end was cut by 4 bases, the J end by 2 bases, with 11 bases between. Germline assignment: CDR1 LGHDT and CDR2 YNNKEL (reference sequence).

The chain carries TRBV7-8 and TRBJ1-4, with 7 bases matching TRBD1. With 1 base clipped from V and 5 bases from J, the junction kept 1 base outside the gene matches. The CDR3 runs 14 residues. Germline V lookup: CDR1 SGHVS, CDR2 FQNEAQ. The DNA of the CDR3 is TGTGCCAGCAGCTTAGACAGGGGAAATGAAAAACTGTTTTTT. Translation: CASSLDRGNEKLFF.

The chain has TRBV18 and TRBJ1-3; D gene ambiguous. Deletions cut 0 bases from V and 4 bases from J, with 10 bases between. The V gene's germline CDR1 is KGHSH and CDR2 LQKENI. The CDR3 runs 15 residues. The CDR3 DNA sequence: TGTGCCAGCTCACCACCAGGTGACTGGGGAAACACCATATATTTT. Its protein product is CASSPPGDWGNTIYF.